These 21 T cell receptor beta chains were sequenced from one sample in a study of beta chain features in type 1 diabetes. Study conclusions and caveats: Moderate yet significant TCRB CDR3 shortening was seen in Type 1 diabetes patients in all four CD4+ subsets.

The antigens for these receptors are not known. The entirety of the isolated RNA underwent reverse transcription, so expressed TCRB transcripts were sequenced. Clones were read by immunoSEQ multiplex PCR, and TCRdb kept only the in-frame ones, dropping some. The repertoire has about 180,000 clones, almost 8% of them found once; the top ten carry 0.5%. The sample was central memory CD4+ T cells from blood. All receptors derive from a young man with type 1 diabetes.

This clone was detected only a few times. The DNA of the CDR3 is TGTGCCAGCAGCAAAAGGAGGGACCGGGACAGGTGGTACGAGCAGTACTTC. It codes for CASSKRRDRDRWYEQYF. The chain employs TRBV21-1 and TRBJ2-7; the table's D call, TRBD1, has no DNA check behind it. TRBV21-1 is annotated as a pseudogene. The CDR3 is 17 amino acids.

The chain couples TRBV19 to TRBJ1-2; D gene ambiguous. The CDR3 is made up of 13 amino acids. The ends were cut back, 8 bases at V and 5 bases at J, with 15 bases in the middle. CDR1 and CDR2 from the germline V gene are LNHDA and SQIVND (reference sequence). CDR3 sequence: CASRPGRDYGYTF. CDR3 DNA sequence: TGTGCCAGTCGACCTGGGAGGGATTATGGCTACACCTTC.

There are a few counts of this clone. The rearrangement uses TRBV7-6 and TRBJ2-5, with D tentatively TRBD1 (5 bases). Trimming left V 5 bases short and J 0 bases short, with 19 bases between. Germline lookup yields CDR1 SGHVS and CDR2 FNYEAQ. The CDR3 runs 17 residues. Written as DNA, the CDR3 is TGTGCCAGCAGCCCGACAGTTTTGACAGAGTACCAAGAGACCCAGTACTTC. This translates into CASSPTVLTEYQETQYF.

This clone occurred a few times. This chain connects TRBV20-1 to TRBJ1-1; no clear D. This CDR3 is built from 11 residues. Germline CDR1 is DFQATT and CDR2 is SNEGSKA (reference sequence). V was clipped by 6 bases and J by 4 bases, with 9 bases between them. The CDR3 here is CSASQITEAFF. CDR3 DNA sequence: TGCAGTGCGTCACAGATCACTGAAGCTTTCTTT.

This clone was picked up a small number of times. The V and J genes are TRBV27 and TRBJ1-2; 7 bases are shared with TRBD1. Germline assignment: CDR1 MNHEY and CDR2 SMNVEV (reference sequence). The CDR3 sequence is 16 residues long. V shed 5 bases, J shed 7 bases, and the junction held 16 bases outside the gene matches. CDR3 in amino acids: CASSPFVGQSARGYTF. The CDR3 DNA reads TGTGCCAGCAGTCCCTTTGTGGGACAGTCCGCCCGTGGCTACACCTTC.

This clone showed up just a few times. The rearrangement links TRBV19 to TRBJ2-1, with D possibly matching TRBD1 (6 bases). From germline, CDR1 is LNHDA and CDR2 SQIVND (reference sequence). Trimming took off 6 bases at V and 0 bases at J, with 24 bases between the two ends. The CDR3 runs to 19 residues. The CDR3 is CASRPRGSGARVSYNEQFF. In DNA form, the CDR3 reads TGTGCCAGTAGACCGAGGGGATCAGGGGCCCGGGTCTCCTACAATGAGCAGTTCTTC.

The chain is built from TRBV7-2 and TRBJ1-2; TRBD1 aligns across 9 bases. Germline V gene sequence: CDR1 SGHTA, CDR2 FQGNSA. V shed 4 bases and J 8 bases; nucleotides not matched to a gene: 5. The CDR3 is made up of 13 amino acids. CDR3: CASSSQGALGYTF. DNA of the CDR3: TGTGCCAGCAGCTCACAGGGGGCGCTCGGCTACACCTTC.

The J gene is TRBJ2-3, the V gene TRBV7-2; 9 nucleotides agree with TRBD2. V gave up 4 bases and J gave up 0 bases; unmatched junction bases: 5. The CDR3 covers 16 residues. Per the germline V gene, CDR1 is SGHTA and CDR2 is FQGNSA. The CDR3 is CASSSRGLASTDTQYF. In DNA, the CDR3 is TGTGCCAGCAGCTCCCGGGGACTAGCTAGCACAGATACGCAGTATTTT.

Comments on this clone: The junction does not match germline at one end; this may be a read error. This rearrangement joins TRBV2 to TRBJ2-4; TRBD2 aligns across 9 bases. The CDR3 is 12 residues long. Germline V gene lookup returns CDR1 SNHLY and CDR2 FYNNEI. The CDR3 region has the DNA TGTGCCAGCACGTTAGCGGGGGCGCGATTGGGCTTC. Protein: CASTLAGARLGF.

This chain joins TRBV7-2 and TRBJ1-2; TRBD1 might be the D (5 bases). The CDR3 is 15 amino acids. The germline gives CDR1 SGHTA, CDR2 FQGNSA. V shed 6 bases and J shed 7 bases, with 21 bases lying between them. CDR3 nucleotides: TGTGCCAGCAGGCGCGGCATTGGGGCCTTAGGTGGCTACACCTTC. Amino acids: CASRRGIGALGGYTF.

The DNA of the CDR3 is TGTGCCAGTAGTCAAGTGGGACAGGGGAGGAACATTCAGTACTTC. It codes for CASSQVGQGRNIQYF. The chain recombines TRBV19 with TRBJ2-4; 10 bases align to TRBD1. CDR3 size: 15 residues. Per the germline V gene, CDR1 is LNHDA and CDR2 is SQIVND (reference sequence). V shed 5 bases and J 7 bases; nucleotides not matched to a gene: 8.

This clone was seen only a few times. The genes are TRBV7-2 and TRBJ2-3, with a tentative D call TRBD2 (5 bases). The germline CDR1 and CDR2 sequences are SGHTA and FQGNSA. The CDR3 contains 15 residues. Trimming removed 5 bases from V and 4 bases from J, with 16 bases in between. The CDR3 reads CASSLGSSTPDTQYF. The CDR3 DNA is TGTGCCAGCAGCCTGGGGTCTAGCACGCCAGATACGCAGTATTTT.

V usage is TRBV30 and J usage is TRBJ2-5, with D possibly being TRBD2 (6 bases). This CDR3 contains 13 residues. Germline values: CDR1 GTSNPN, CDR2 SVGIG (reference sequence). The germline V and J ends were trimmed by 2 bases and 4 bases, with 11 bases remaining between them. Here the CDR3 reads CAWSFGSVETQYF. DNA of the CDR3: TGTGCCTGGAGTTTCGGGAGCGTAGAGACCCAGTACTTC.

The chain employs TRBV5-4 and TRBJ1-1, with TRBD1 matching over 8 bases. Looked up from germline, CDR1 is SGHNT and CDR2 is YYREEE (reference sequence). The V segment lost 4 bases and the J segment 7 bases; nucleotides outside the gene matches: 3. There are 12 residues in the CDR3. The CDR3 coding sequence is TGTGCCAGCAGCCCTGACAGGGGTGAAGCTTTCTTT. Its translation: CASSPDRGEAFF. The full variable domain, completed using reference TRBV5-4 and TRBJ1-1, is ETGVTQSPTHLIKTRGQQVTLRCSSQSGHNTVSWYQQALGQGPQFIFQYYREEENGRGNFPPRFSGLQFPNYSSELNVNALELDDSALYLCASSPDRGEAFFGQGTRLTVV.

This clone turned up a few times. CDR3 amino acids: CSASSGRAQFF. In nucleotides, the CDR3 is TGCAGTGCTAGTAGCGGGAGGGCTCAGTTCTTC. The chain uses TRBV20-1 and TRBJ2-1, with 11 positions matching TRBD2. The germline V gene has CDR1 DFQATT and CDR2 SNEGSKA (reference sequence). V shed 3 bases and J 13 bases; nucleotides not matched to a gene: 2. This CDR3 is built from 11 residues.

CDR3 DNA sequence: TGTGCCAGCAGCCAAGGTCACTCCAGCAGGAATGAGCAGTTCTTC. This codes for CASSQGHSSRNEQFF. The chain carries TRBV4-2 and TRBJ2-1; D is unresolved. The CDR3 has 15 residues. Germline lookup yields CDR1 LGHNA and CDR2 YNFKEQ. Trimming left V 1 base short and J 7 bases short, with 14 bases between.

This clone was counted a few times. The rearrangement joins TRBV12-2 to TRBJ1-2; the D call TRBD1 from the table was never checked on the DNA. TRBV12-2 represents a pseudogene. The CDR3 is 10 residues long. The CDR3 region is CGTAPHGYTF. CDR3 coding DNA: TGTGGGACAGCCCCTCATGGCTACACCTTC.

In this sample, this clone turned up a few times. The CDR3 coding sequence is TGTGCCAGCAGCTGGGGTAGCGGGAGCGGGAACATTCAGTACTTC. Translating it yields CASSWGSGSGNIQYF. The chain combines TRBV7-2 with TRBJ2-4; TRBD2 matches 9 bases. Germline assignment: CDR1 SGHTA and CDR2 FQGNSA. The CDR3 runs 15 residues. V was pared by 4 bases and J by 7 bases, with 8 bases of the junction left unmatched.

This clone was seen a handful of times. The chain couples TRBV15 to TRBJ2-3, with 10 bases that match TRBD1. Germline loops: CDR1 LNHNV, CDR2 YYDKDF (reference sequence). This CDR3 contains 16 residues. V dropped 0 bases and J dropped 5; count of bases not matched to a gene: 5. DNA of the CDR3: TGTGCCACCAGCAGAGATTGGGGACAGGGGCGAGATACGCAGTATTTT. Amino acid sequence: CATSRDWGQGRDTQYF.

The chain is built from TRBV5-4 and TRBJ2-7, with 7 positions matching TRBD2. Germline CDR1 reads SGHNT; CDR2 reads YYREEE (reference sequence). This CDR3 comprises 14 residues. Trimming removed 4 bases from V and 5 bases from J; junction bases left unmatched: 9. CDR3: CASSLTGGRHEQYF. CDR3 DNA sequence: TGTGCCAGCAGCCTGACGGGGGGTCGGCACGAGCAGTACTTC.

This clone was observed a few times. The chain uses TRBV9 and TRBJ2-2; tentatively, D is TRBD1 (5 bases). Deletions cut 0 bases from V and 7 bases from J, with 7 bases between. CDR1 is SGDLS, CDR2 YYNGEE, per germline. CDR3 length equals 13 residues. The CDR3 nucleotides read TGTGCCAGCAGCGTAGAAGGGGTCGGGGAGCTGTTTTTT. Its protein is CASSVEGVGELFF. Full variable domain (missing parts from reference TRBV9 and TRBJ2-2): DSGVTQTPKHLITATGQRVTLRCSPRSGDLSVYWYQQSLDQGLQFLIQYYNGEERAKGNILERFSAQQFPDLHSELNLSSLELGDSALYFCASSVEGVGELFFGEGSRLTVL.